This TCR beta chain was recovered during a study of a mutant IDH1 vaccine in newly diagnosed glioma. The CDR3 length is 15 residues. Per germline, CDR1 SGHKS and CDR2 YYEKEE (reference sequence). V was clipped by 3 bases and J by 5 bases, with 15 bases between them. Indicated time point: baseline, week 1 (first vaccination visit). Treatment specified: pre-vaccination baseline after standard-of-care therapy. The repertoire was sequenced with immunoSEQ multiplex PCR; TCRdb's copy has only in-frame clones and lacks some. The table shows 85,000 to 100,000 clones, with roughly 90% occurring only once. The sample consisted of PBMCs, taken from a glioma patient treated with radiotherapy, temozolomide or both. This chain uses TRBV5-5 with TRBJ2-1, with unresolved D. This clonotype was obtained from a woman aged 50 to 60 with glioma. The CDR3 nucleotides are TGTGCCAGCAGCTCCCTTTTGTGGGCAGACAATGAGCAGTTCTTC. Its protein product is CASSSLLWADNEQFF.